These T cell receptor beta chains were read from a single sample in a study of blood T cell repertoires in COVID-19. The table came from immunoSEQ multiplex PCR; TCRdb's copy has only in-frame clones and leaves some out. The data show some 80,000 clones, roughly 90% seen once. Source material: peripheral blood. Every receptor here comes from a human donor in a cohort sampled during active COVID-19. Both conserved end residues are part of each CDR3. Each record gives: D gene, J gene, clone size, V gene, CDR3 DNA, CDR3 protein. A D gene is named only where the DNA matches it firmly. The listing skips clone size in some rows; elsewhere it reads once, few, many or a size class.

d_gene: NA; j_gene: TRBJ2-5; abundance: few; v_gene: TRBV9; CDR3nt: TGTGCCAGCAGCGTAGGGGTGGGGCAGCAAGAGACCCAGTACTTC; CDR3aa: CASSVGVGQQETQYF
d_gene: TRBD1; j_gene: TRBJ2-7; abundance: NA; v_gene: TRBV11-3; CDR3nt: TGTGCCAGCAGCTGGGACAGTGAGAGCTCCTACGAGCAGTACTTC; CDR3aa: CASSWDSESSYEQYF
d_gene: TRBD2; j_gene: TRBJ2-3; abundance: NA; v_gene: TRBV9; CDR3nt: TGTGCCAGCAGCTTCTCACTAGCGGGGGAGGGAGATACGCAGTATTTT; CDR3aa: CASSFSLAGEGDTQYF
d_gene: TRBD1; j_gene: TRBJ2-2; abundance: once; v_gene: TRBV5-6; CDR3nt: TGTGCCAGCACCCACTCGGGACAGGGGGCTAACACCGGGGAGCTGTTTTTT; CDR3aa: CASTHSGQGANTGELFF
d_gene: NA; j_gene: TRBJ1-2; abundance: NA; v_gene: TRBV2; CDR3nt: TGTGCCAGCAGTGCCACAGGCGCCGGTGGCTACACCTTC; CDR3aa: CASSATGAGGYTF
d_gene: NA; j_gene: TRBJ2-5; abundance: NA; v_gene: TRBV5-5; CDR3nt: TGTGCCAGCAGCTTGAGGGGTGTTGGCGAGACCCAGTACTTC; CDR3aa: CASSLRGVGETQYF
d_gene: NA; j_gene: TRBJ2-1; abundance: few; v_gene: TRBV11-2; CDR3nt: TGTGCCAGCAAAGGACAGAAGAAGGACGGGAACAATGAGCAGTTCTTC; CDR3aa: CASKGQKKDGNNEQFF
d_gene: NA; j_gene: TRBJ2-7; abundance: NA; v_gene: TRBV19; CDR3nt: TGTGCCAGTAGTCCCCTAGCTGTCTCCTACGAGCAGTACTTC; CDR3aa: CASSPLAVSYEQYF
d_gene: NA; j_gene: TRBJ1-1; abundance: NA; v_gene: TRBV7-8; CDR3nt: TGTGCCAGCAGCTTAAGCGGAGGCACTGAAGCTTTCTTT; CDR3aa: CASSLSGGTEAFF
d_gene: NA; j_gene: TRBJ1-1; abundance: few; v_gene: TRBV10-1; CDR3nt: TGCGCCAGCAGTGGACAGGCCGGGATCTTGAACACTGAAGCTTTCTTT; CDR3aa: CASSGQAGILNTEAFF
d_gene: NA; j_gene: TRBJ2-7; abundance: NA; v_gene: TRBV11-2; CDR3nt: TGTGCCAGCAGCCCGACCGGGGGTTTGGTCTCCGAGCAGTACTTC; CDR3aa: CASSPTGGLVSEQYF
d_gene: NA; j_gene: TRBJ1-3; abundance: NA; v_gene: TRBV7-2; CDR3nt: TGTGCCAGCAGCTTAGGGGGACTGAACTCTGGAAACACCATATATTTT; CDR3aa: CASSLGGLNSGNTIYF